This T cell receptor (beta chain) appears in the sequencing data of a study of blood T cell repertoires in COVID-19. Produced via immunoSEQ multiplex PCR; TCRdb's table is partial and in-frame only. The sample carries approximately 140,000 clones, 84% recorded once. The germline V gene has CDR1 MDHEN and CDR2 SYDVKM. J gave up 9 bases and V 4 bases, and 5 bases lay outside the gene matches. The CDR3 loop spans 15 amino acids. The chain joins TRBV28 to TRBJ1-6; 11 bases agree with TRBD1. The sequence was collected from a man aged 35-49 years with acute COVID-19. The sample taken for sequencing was PBMCs or T cells enriched from blood (not recorded which). The CDR3: CASSSPGQGGSPLHF. The CDR3 DNA follows: TGTGCCAGCAGTTCTCCGGGACAGGGGGGTTCACCCCTCCACTTT.